The present TCR beta chain was sequenced within a study of control samples from healthy donors and cancer patients. This clone was recorded once. Other DNA sequences of this sample code for an identical CDR3. Some clones are missing from TCRdb's copy, which holds only in-frame ones; the method was immunoSEQ multiplex PCR. Of 65,000 to 95,000 clones listed, 70% to 90% are singletons. The sample consisted of blood. The sequence was collected from a man aged 45-65 years in good health.

The CDR3 DNA follows: TGTGCCAGTAGTATCGGGGGGAGCAATCAGCCCCAGCATTTT. Residues: CASSIGGSNQPQHF. The chain combines TRBV19 with TRBJ1-5, with D possibly TRBD1 on 5 matching bases. Germline V gene sequence: CDR1 LNHDA, CDR2 SQIVND (reference sequence). The CDR3 length is 14 residues. The ends were cut back, 3 bases at V and 1 base at J, with 7 bases in the middle.